The 19 T cell receptor beta chains below come from one sample, sequenced in a study of regulatory T cells in long-lasting Graves disease. Relying on iRepertoire HTBI primers and Arm-PCR of CDR3 regions, the team built TCR beta libraries. TCRdb fed the multiplex PCR reads into MiXCR, producing one record per CDR3 protein. This table holds about 320,000 distinct CDR3 sequences, about 20% found once. Time point reported: newly diagnosed GD, antithyroid drugs for less than 3 months. PBMC RNA was the source of the TCR library. The specimen was peripheral blood mononuclear cells (PBMCs), collected at new diagnosis, from a patient treated with antithyroid drugs. These receptors came from a female donor with Graves disease.

The sample holds many counts of this clonotype. The chain carries TRBV10-3 and TRBJ2-1, with TRBD2 matching 12 bases. The trim removed 9 bases at V and 5 bases at J, leaving 5 bases unmatched. Germline V CDR1 and CDR2: ENHRY, SYGVKD. The CDR3 extends over 14 amino acids. The DNA for the CDR3 is TGTGCCATGACTAGCGGGAGTCCAGACAATGAGCAGTTCTTC. Translation gives CAMTSGSPDNEQFF.

This chain links TRBV27 with TRBJ1-6, with D unresolved. Germline CDR1 reads MNHEY; CDR2 reads SMNVEV (reference sequence). The CDR3 has 16 amino acids. Trimming shortened V by 4 bases and J by 1 base, and 11 bases separated the two germline ends. Here the CDR3 reads CASSSLSRSYNSPLHF. The CDR3 DNA sequence: TGTGCCAGCAGTTCCTTAAGTCGGTCCTATAATTCACCCCTCCACTTT.

This clonotype was counted at least ten times. J is TRBJ2-1 and V is TRBV7-8; 7 bases map to TRBD1. The V gene's germline CDR1 is SGHVS and CDR2 FQNEAQ. The CDR3 length is 14 residues. The V and J ends lost 4 bases and 7 bases, in that order; junction bases with no gene match: 7. As DNA, the CDR3 is TGTGCCAGCAGCTCTAGACAGGGATGGAATGAGCAGTTCTTC. It specifies CASSSRQGWNEQFF.

The V gene is TRBV2, the J gene TRBJ2-5; no firm D call. Deletions cut 6 bases from V and 5 bases from J, with 10 bases between. Germline V gives CDR1 SNHLY, CDR2 FYNNEI. There are 12 residues in the CDR3. The CDR3 nucleotides read TGTGCCAGCAGCGCCGGCGTGGAGACCCAGTACTTC. It is translated as CASSAGVETQYF.

This clonotype came up many times. The J gene is TRBJ2-7, the V gene TRBV27; 11 bases align to TRBD2. CDR3 length: 16 residues. CDR1 is MNHEY, CDR2 SMNVEV, per germline (reference sequence). V shed 5 bases, J shed 7 bases, and the junction held 13 bases outside the gene matches. The CDR3 spells CASSPPPLAGAREQYF. The CDR3 nucleotides read TGTGCCAGCAGTCCACCCCCACTAGCGGGAGCGAGAGAGCAGTACTTC.

This clonotype has at least ten counts. The CDR3 region has the DNA TGTGCCATCAGGCCGGGGAGCTCTGGAAACACCATATATTTT. Protein product: CAIRPGSSGNTIYF. The chain employs TRBV10-3 and TRBJ1-3; no clear D. With 6 bases removed from V and 0 bases from J, the gap between germline ends came to 9 bases. Germline CDR1 and CDR2: ENHRY and SYGVKD. CDR3 length: 14 amino acids.

Worth noting for this clonotype: One base separates it from a far larger clone, so it is likely a read error. The V gene is TRBV11-2, the J gene TRBJ2-1; 8 positions match TRBD2. This CDR3 region has 17 residues. V dropped 1 base and J dropped 13; count of bases not matched to a gene: 18. Germline CDR1 reads SGHAT; CDR2 reads FQNNGV. This chain's CDR3 is CASSLVVDSGRGETQFF. CDR3 sequence (DNA): TGTGCCAGCAGCTTAGTAGTCGACAGCGGGAGAGGGGAGACCCAGTTCTTC.

Many counts were recorded for this clonotype. V usage is TRBV12-3 or TRBV12-4 and J usage is TRBJ2-1; D is perhaps TRBD2 (6 bases). The CDR3 length is 15 residues. Trimming removed 3 bases at V and 7 bases at J, with 16 bases between. The CDR3 spells CASSLTGRPTNEQFF. In DNA form, the CDR3 reads TGTGCCAGCAGTTTGACCGGGAGACCCACAAATGAGCAGTTCTTC.

Comment on this clonotype: A much larger clone sits a single nucleotide away, making a read error possible. V usage is TRBV4-1 and J usage is TRBJ2-2; no clear D. Germline CDR1 reads MGHRA; CDR2 reads YSYEKL. The CDR3 has 12 amino acids. The V gene lost 2 bases and the J gene lost 10 bases, with 8 bases spanning the gap. CDR3 coding DNA: TGCGCCAGCAGCCAAAACCAAGCGGAGCTGTTTTTT. Translated, it gives CASSQNQAELFF.

This clonotype was counted at least ten times. The chain uses TRBV30 and TRBJ1-5; D uncertain. Per the germline V gene, CDR1 is GTSNPN and CDR2 is SVGIG (reference sequence). Between the trimmed V and J ends, which lost 0 bases and 3 bases, there was a span of 9 bases. CDR3 length: 14 amino acids. Written as DNA, the CDR3 is TGTGCCTGGAGTGTCGACGGAAACAATCAGCCCCAGCATTTT. It encodes CAWSVDGNNQPQHF. The whole variable domain, filled in from reference TRBV30 and TRBJ1-5, reads SQTIHQWPATLVQPVGSPLSLECTVEGTSNPNLYWYRQAAGRGLQLLFYSVGIGQISSEVPQNLSASRPQDRQFILSSKKLLLSDSGFYLCAWSVDGNNQPQHFGDGTRLSIL.

In the case of this clonotype: It is likely a read error: a sequence one base away is far more abundant. Here the CDR3 DNA reads TGTGCCAGCAGTTACTCGAGACAGAGGGCAGCTGAAGCTTTCTTT. It yields the protein CASSYSRQRAAEAFF. This chain links TRBV6-2 or TRBV6-3 with TRBJ2-3, with D perhaps TRBD1 (5 bases). The last part of the DNA fits TRBJ1-1 better; the J call may be wrong. The V gene's germline CDR1 is MNHEY and CDR2 SVGEGT. The CDR3 is made up of 15 amino acids.

The sample holds a few counts of this clonotype. The chain employs TRBV20-1 and TRBJ2-5, with 10 bases aligning to TRBD2. This CDR3 region has 16 residues. Germline V gene data show CDR1 as DFQATT and CDR2 as SNEGSKA (reference sequence). The V and J ends lost 0 bases and 4 bases, in that order; junction bases with no gene match: 8. The CDR3 protein is CSARDRAGGSLETQYF. In nucleotides, the CDR3 is TGCAGTGCTAGAGATCGAGCGGGAGGGAGTTTAGAGACCCAGTACTTC.

Ten or more counts support this clonotype. The chain recombines TRBV7-6 with TRBJ2-3; D possibly corresponds to TRBD1 (6 bases). There are 13 residues in the CDR3. CDR1 and CDR2 from the germline V gene are SGHVS and FNYEAQ. V was trimmed by 4 bases and J by 4 bases, leaving 9 bases between them. The CDR3 loop is CASSYRVPDTQYF. CDR3 coding DNA: TGTGCCAGCAGCTACAGGGTCCCAGATACGCAGTATTTT. Supplemented by reference TRBV7-6 and TRBJ2-3, the full variable domain reads GAGVSQSPRYKVTKRGQDVALRCDPISGHVSLYWYRQALGQGPEFLTYFNYEAQQDKSGLPNDRFSAERPEGSISTLTIQRTEQRDSAMYRCASSYRVPDTQYFGPGTRLTVL.

This clonotype occurred many times. The V call is TRBV6-2 or TRBV6-3, the J call TRBJ2-5; D tentatively fits TRBD1 or TRBD2 (5 bases each). The ends were cut back, 2 bases at V and 5 bases at J, with 9 bases in the middle. Germline V gives CDR1 MNHEY, CDR2 SVGEGT. The CDR3 contains 13 residues. CDR3 in amino acids: CASSYGGTETQYF. The CDR3 DNA follows: TGTGCCAGCAGTTACGGGGGAACGGAGACCCAGTACTTC.

This clonotype has a count of ten or more. This chain links TRBV6-2 or TRBV6-3 with TRBJ2-7, with 9 bases lining up with TRBD1. Trimming took 5 bases from V and 3 from J; bases not matched to a gene: 8. Germline CDR1 reads MNHEY; CDR2 reads SVGEGT. The CDR3 consists of 15 residues. The CDR3 spells CASSPGTGNNYEQYF. CDR3 coding DNA: TGTGCCAGCAGTCCAGGGACAGGGAACAACTACGAGCAGTACTTC.

The rearrangement uses TRBV6-1 and TRBJ2-3; 10 positions match TRBD2. Germline values: CDR1 MNHNS, CDR2 SASEGT. The V and J ends lost 2 bases and 1 base, in that order; junction bases with no gene match: 3. The CDR3 totals 16 residues. CDR3 in amino acids: CASSELAGVGTDTQYF. The DNA of the CDR3 is TGTGCCAGCAGTGAACTAGCGGGAGTTGGCACAGATACGCAGTATTTT.

This clonotype was counted at least ten times. The chain combines TRBV2 with TRBJ1-1, with D possibly TRBD1 on 5 matching bases. CDR1 SNHLY and CDR2 FYNNEI come from the germline V gene. The CDR3 totals 12 residues. V was pared by 8 bases and J by 1 base, with 8 bases between. This CDR3 is CASGGGNTEAFF. The CDR3 region has the DNA TGTGCCAGCGGCGGGGGGAACACTGAAGCTTTCTTT.

The CDR3 DNA is TGTGCCAGCAGCTTGGGGGGGGGCTGGATGATGGCGGGCCCTAACACCGGGGAGCTGTTTTTT. Protein sequence: CASSLGGGWMMAGPNTGELFF. This rearrangement joins TRBV11-3 to TRBJ2-2, with D tentatively TRBD2 (7 bases). The CDR3 totals 21 residues. Germline assignment: CDR1 SGHNT and CDR2 YENEEA. The ends were cut back, 3 bases at V and 2 bases at J, with 28 bases in the middle.

This clonotype was seen many times. V gene TRBV28 combines with J gene TRBJ2-2; 7 bases map to TRBD2. The CDR3 runs 15 residues. The germline CDR1 and CDR2 sequences are MDHEN and SYDVKM. The V segment lost 1 base and the J segment 5 bases; nucleotides outside the gene matches: 4. The CDR3 sequence: CASSLSGGGTGELFF. CDR3 DNA: TGTGCCAGCAGTTTATCGGGAGGTGGAACCGGGGAGCTGTTTTTT. Full variable domain (remainder filled in from reference TRBV28 and TRBJ2-2): DVKVTQSSRYLVKRTGEKVFLECVQDMDHENMFWYRQDPGLGLRLIYFSYDVKMKEKGDIPEGYSVSREKKERFSLILESASTNQTSMYLCASSLSGGGTGELFFGEGSRLTVL.